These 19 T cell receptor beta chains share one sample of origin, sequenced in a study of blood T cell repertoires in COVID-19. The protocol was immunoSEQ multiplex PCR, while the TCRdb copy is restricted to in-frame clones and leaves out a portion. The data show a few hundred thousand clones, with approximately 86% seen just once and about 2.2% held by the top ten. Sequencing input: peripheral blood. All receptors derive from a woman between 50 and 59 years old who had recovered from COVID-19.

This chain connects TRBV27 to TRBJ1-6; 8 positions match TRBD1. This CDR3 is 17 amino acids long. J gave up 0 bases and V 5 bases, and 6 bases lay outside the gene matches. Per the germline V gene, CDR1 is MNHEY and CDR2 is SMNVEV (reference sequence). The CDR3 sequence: CASSPQGVLSYNSPLHF. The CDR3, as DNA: TGTGCCAGCAGTCCACAGGGGGTACTCTCCTATAATTCACCCCTCCACTTT.

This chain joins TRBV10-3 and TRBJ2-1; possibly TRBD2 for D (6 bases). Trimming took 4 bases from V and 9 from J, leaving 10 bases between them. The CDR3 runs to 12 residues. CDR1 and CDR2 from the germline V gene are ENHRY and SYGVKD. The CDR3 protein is CAISGWRGEQFF. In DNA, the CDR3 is TGTGCCATCAGTGGTTGGAGGGGTGAGCAGTTCTTC.

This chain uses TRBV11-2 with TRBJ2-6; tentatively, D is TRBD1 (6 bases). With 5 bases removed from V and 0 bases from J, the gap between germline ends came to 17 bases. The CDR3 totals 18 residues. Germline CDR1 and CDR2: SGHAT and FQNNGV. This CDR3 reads CASSPHQGLRSGANVLTF. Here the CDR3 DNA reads TGTGCCAGCAGCCCTCACCAGGGGCTCCGCTCTGGGGCCAACGTCCTGACTTTC.

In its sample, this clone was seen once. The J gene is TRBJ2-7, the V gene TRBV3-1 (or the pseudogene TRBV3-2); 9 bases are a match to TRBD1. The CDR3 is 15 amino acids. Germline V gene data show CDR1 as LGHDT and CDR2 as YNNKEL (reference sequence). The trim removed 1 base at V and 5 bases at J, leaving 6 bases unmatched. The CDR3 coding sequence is TGTGCCAGCAGCCAAGTACAGGGGGCTCTGGACGAGCAGTACTTC. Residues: CASSQVQGALDEQYF.

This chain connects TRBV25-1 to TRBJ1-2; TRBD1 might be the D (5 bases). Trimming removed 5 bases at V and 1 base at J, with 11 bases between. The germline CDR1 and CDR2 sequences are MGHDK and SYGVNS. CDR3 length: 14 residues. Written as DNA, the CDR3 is TGTGCCAGCAGTCCTGCGGGACTTAACTATGGCTACACCTTC. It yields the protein CASSPAGLNYGYTF.

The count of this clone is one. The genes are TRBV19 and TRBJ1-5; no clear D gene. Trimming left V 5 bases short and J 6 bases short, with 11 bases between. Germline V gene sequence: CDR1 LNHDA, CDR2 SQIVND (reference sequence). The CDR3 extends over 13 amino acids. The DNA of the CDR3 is TGTGCCAGTAGTTTCGGGGTAGGTCAGCCCCAGCATTTT. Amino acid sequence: CASSFGVGQPQHF.

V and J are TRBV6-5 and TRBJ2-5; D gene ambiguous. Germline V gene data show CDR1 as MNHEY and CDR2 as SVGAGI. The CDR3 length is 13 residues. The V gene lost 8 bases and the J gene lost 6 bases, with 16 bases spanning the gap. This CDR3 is CASLHYSKKTQYF. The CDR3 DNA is TGTGCCAGCCTCCATTACTCCAAGAAGACCCAGTACTTC.

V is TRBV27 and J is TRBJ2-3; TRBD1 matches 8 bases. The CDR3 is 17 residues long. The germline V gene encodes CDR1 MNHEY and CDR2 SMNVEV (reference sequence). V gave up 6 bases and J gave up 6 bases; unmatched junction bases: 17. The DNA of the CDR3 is TGTGCCAGCAGATCCGACAGGGGACTCTTCGCCCCCGATACGCAGTATTTT. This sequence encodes CASRSDRGLFAPDTQYF.

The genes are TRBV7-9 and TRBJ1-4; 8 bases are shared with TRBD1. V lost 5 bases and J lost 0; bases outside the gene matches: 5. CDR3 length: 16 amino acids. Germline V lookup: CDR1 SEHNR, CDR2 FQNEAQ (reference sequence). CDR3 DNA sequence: TGTGCCAGCAGCGCAGGGGGCGGAGCAACTAATGAAAAACTGTTTTTT. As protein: CASSAGGGATNEKLFF.

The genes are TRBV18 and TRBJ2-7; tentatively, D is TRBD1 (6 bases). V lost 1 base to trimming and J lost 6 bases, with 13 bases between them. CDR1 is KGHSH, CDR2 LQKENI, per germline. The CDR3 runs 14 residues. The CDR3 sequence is CASSPRTGLGEQYF. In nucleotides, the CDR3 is TGTGCCAGCTCACCACGTACAGGGCTCGGCGAGCAGTACTTC.

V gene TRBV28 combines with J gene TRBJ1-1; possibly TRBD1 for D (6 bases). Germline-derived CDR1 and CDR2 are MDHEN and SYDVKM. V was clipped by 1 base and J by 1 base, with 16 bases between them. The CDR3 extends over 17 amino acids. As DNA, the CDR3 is TGTGCCAGCAGTTTATTTTTCCCGACCAGGGGGAACACTGAAGCTTTCTTT. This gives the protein CASSLFFPTRGNTEAFF.

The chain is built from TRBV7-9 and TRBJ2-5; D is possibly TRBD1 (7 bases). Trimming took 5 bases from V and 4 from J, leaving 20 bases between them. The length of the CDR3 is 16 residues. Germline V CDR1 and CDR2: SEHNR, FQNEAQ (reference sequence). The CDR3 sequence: CASSPPRQGGIETQYF. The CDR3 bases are TGTGCCAGCAGCCCCCCACGGCAGGGGGGAATAGAGACCCAGTACTTC.

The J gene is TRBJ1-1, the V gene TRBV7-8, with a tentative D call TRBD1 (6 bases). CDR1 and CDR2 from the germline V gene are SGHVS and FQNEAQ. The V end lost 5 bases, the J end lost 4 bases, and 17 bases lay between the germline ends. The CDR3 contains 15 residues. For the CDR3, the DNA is TGTGCCAGCAGCCAATTCGACAGGTTGGGCACTGAAGCTTTCTTT. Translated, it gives CASSQFDRLGTEAFF.

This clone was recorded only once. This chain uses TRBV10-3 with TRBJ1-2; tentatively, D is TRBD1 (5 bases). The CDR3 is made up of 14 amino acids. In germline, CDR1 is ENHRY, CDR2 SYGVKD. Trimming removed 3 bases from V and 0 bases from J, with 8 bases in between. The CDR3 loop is CAISEDSTNYGYTF. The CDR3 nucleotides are TGTGCCATCAGTGAAGACAGTACTAACTATGGCTACACCTTC.

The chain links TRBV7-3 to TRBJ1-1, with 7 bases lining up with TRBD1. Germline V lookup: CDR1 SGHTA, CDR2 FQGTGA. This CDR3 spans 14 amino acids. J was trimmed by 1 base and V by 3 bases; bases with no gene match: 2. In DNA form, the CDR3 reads TGTGCCAGCAGCTTCGAGGGGGCGAACACTGAAGCTTTCTTT. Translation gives CASSFEGANTEAFF.

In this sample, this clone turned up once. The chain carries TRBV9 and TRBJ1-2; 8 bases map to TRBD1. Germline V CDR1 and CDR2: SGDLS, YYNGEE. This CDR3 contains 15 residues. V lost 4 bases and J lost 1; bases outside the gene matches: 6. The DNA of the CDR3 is TGTGCCAGCAGCATGACAGGGGCCTTTAACTATGGCTACACCTTC. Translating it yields CASSMTGAFNYGYTF.

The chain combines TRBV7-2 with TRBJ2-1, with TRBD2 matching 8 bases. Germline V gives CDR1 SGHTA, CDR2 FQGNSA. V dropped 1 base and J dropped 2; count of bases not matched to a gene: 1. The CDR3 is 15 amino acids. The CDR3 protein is CASSLDGRAYNEQFF. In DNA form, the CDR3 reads TGTGCCAGCAGCTTAGACGGGAGGGCCTACAATGAGCAGTTCTTC. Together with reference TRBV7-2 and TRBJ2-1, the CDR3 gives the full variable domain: GAGVSQSPSNKVTEKGKDVELRCDPISGHTALYWYRQSLGQGLEFLIYFQGNSAPDKSGLPSDRFSAERTGGSVSTLTIQRTQQEDSAVYLCASSLDGRAYNEQFFGPGTRLTVL.

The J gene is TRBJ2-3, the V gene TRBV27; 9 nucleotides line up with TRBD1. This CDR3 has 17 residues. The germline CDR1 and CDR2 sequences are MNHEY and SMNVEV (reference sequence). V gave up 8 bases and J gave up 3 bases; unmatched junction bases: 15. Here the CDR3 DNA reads TGTGCCAGCGCAGGGACAGGGTCTTTTTCCCGGACAGATACGCAGTATTTT. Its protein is CASAGTGSFSRTDTQYF.

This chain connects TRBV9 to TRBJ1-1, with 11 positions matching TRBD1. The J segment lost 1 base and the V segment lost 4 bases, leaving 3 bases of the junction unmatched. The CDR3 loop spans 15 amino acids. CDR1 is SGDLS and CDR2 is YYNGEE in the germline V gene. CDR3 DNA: TGTGCCAGCAGCCCCGGACAGGGGGCGAACACTGAAGCTTTCTTT. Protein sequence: CASSPGQGANTEAFF.